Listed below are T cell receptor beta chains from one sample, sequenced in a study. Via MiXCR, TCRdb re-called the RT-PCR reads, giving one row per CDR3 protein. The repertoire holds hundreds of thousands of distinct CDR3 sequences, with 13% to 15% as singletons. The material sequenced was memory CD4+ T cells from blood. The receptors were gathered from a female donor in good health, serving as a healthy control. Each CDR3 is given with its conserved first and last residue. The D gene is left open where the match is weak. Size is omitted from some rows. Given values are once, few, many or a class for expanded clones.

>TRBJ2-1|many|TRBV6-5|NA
TGTGCCAGCCCTATGAGGGACTCTAGGGAACAATGTCGGGAGTTCTTC
CASPMRDSREQCREFF
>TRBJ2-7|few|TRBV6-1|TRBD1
TGTGCCAGCAAGCAAGGACAGGGATCGGACGAGCAGTACTTC
CASKQGQGSDEQYF
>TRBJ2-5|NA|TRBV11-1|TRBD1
TGTGCCAGCAGCTCCCGGGACAGGGCGGAGACCCAGTACTTC
CASSSRDRAETQYF
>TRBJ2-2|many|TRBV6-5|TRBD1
TGTGCCAGCAGGGGACAGGGGGCATCGGCCGGGGAGCTGTTTTTT
CASRGQGASAGELFF
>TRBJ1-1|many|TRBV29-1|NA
TGCAGCGTTGAGGAGTCAGCCCCAGTAGGGTTCTTT
CSVEESAPVGFF
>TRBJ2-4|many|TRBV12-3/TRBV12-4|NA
TGTGCCAGCAGTCACCCGAGGGGGGTCGGGTCCCTAGCCAAAAACATTCAGTACTTC
CASSHPRGVGSLAKNIQYF
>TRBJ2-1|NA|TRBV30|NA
TGTGCCTGGAGTGATTTGAATGAGCAGTTCTTC
CAWSDLNEQFF
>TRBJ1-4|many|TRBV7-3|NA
TGTGCCAGCAGCTTTAACACTAATGAAAAACTGTTTTTT
CASSFNTNEKLFF
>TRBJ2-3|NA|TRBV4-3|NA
TGCGCCAGCAGTGACACTAGCACAGATACGCAGTATTTT
CASSDTSTDTQYF
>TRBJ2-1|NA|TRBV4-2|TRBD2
TGTGCCAGCAGCCACTGGGGGGGGCGGGAGGTTCACAATGAGCAGTTCTTC
CASSHWGGREVHNEQFF
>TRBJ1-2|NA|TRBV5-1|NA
TGCGCCAGCAGCCCCGGGGACCCCTCCTATGGCTACACCTTC
CASSPGDPSYGYTF
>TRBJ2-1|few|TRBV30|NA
TGTGCCTGGAGTTTCTATCAAGGGACACGCACCTACAATGAGCAGTTCTTC
CAWSFYQGTRTYNEQFF
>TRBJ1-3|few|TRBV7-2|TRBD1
TGTGCCAGCAGGTCGACAGGGTCTGGAAACACCATATATTTT
CASRSTGSGNTIYF
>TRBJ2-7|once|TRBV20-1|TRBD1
TGCAGTGCTACAAAACCGGGACAGGGTTTTGGGCAGTACTTC
CSATKPGQGFGQYF
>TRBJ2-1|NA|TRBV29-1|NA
TGCAGCGGCAAAAAGGGGGGACGGTCGGGGGGTGAGCAGTTCTTC
CSGKKGGRSGGEQFF
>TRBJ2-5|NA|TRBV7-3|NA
TGTGCCAGCAGCCCAGCAGGGGGGCTCGGTGAGACCCAGTACTTC
CASSPAGGLGETQYF
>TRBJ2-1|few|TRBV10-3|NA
TGTGCCATCAGGAGCTTAGGGCCCGCCAATGAGCAGTTCTTC
CAIRSLGPANEQFF
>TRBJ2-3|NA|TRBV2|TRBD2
TGTGCCAGCAGTGAAGATCGGCTAGCGGGACTAGGAGATACGCAGTATTTT
CASSEDRLAGLGDTQYF
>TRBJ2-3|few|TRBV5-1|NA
TGCGCCAGCAGCTTGGTATCGGGGGTTGATACGCAGTATTTT
CASSLVSGVDTQYF
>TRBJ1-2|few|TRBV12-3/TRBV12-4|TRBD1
TGTGCCAGCAGTTTGTGGGGACAGGGGACGGGTTATGGCTACACCTTC
CASSLWGQGTGYGYTF
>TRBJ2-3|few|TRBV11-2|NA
TGTGCCAGCAGCAAGCGATTAGCAGCTCCCACAGATACGCAGTATTTT
CASSKRLAAPTDTQYF
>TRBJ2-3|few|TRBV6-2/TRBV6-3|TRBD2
TGTGCCAGCAGTTACTCGACTAGCGTGATCACAGATACGCAGTATTTT
CASSYSTSVITDTQYF
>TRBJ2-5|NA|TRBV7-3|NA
TGTGCCAGCAGCCTCGTTAAGGGGCAAGAGACCCAGTACTTC
CASSLVKGQETQYF
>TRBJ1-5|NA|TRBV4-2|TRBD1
TGTGCCAGCAGCCGTGACAGGGGAAGCGATCAGCCCCAGCATTTT
CASSRDRGSDQPQHF
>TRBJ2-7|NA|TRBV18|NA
TGTGCCAGCTCACCACGAGGGGCCCAGGGGAGGTACGAGCAGTACTTC
CASSPRGAQGRYEQYF
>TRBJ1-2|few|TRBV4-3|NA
TGCGCCAGCAGCTCGGTGGACTATGGCTACACCTTC
CASSSVDYGYTF
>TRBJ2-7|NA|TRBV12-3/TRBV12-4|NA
TGTGCCAGCCTGAGAGAGGCGGTGCAGTACTTC
CASLREAVQYF
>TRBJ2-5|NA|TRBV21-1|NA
TGTGCCAGCAGCAAAGGATCGGAGCGGGGGGGCCTTGAGACCCAGTACTTC
CASSKGSERGGLETQYF
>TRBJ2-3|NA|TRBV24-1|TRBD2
TGTGCCACCAGTGATTATGGACTAGCGGGCACAGATACGCAGTATTTT
CATSDYGLAGTDTQYF
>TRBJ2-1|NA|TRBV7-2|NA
TGTGCCAGCAGCTTAGCATGGGGGATGTTCAATGAGCAGTTCTTC
CASSLAWGMFNEQFF
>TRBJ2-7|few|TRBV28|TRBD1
TGTGCCAGCAGTTTAGCCGACCAGGGGGTAAGCAACGAGCAGTACTTC
CASSLADQGVSNEQYF
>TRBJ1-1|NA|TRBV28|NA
TGTGCCAGCACGCCCAGGAACACTGAAGCTTTCTTT
CASTPRNTEAFF
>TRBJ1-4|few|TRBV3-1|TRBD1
TGTGCCAGCAGCCAGGCCCCAGGGACAGCACTGTTTTTT
CASSQAPGTALFF
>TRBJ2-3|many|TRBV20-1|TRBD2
TGCAGTGCTAGTGGGACTAGCGGGAGTGCAGTAGACACGCAGTATTTT
CSASGTSGSAVDTQYF
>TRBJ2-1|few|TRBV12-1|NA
TGTGCCAGCAGCTTCGGAGGACTAGCGGGAGGGGATGAGCAGTTCTTC
CASSFGGLAGGDEQFF
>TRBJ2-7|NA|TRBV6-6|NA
TGTGCCAGCCGCGGCGGGGATAGCTCCTACGAGCAGTACTTC
CASRGGDSSYEQYF
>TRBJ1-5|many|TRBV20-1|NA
TGCAGTGCTAGACAGGGTCAGCCCCAGCATTTT
CSARQGQPQHF
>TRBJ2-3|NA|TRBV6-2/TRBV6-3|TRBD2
TGTGCCAGCAGTTATCGTTTTACGGGAGGGCCGTCTGCGCAGTATTTT
CASSYRFTGGPSAQYF
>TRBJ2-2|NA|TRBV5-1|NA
TGCGCCAGCAGCTTGGAACCCCAGGGGAACGCCGGGGAGCTGTTTTTT
CASSLEPQGNAGELFF
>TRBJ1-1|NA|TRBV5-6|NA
TGTGCCAGCAGCGGCCTTCAGGACCTCAACGCTGAAGCTTTCTTT
CASSGLQDLNAEAFF